Sequencing of this TCR beta chain was carried out in a study of T cell repertoires and HLA-DP antigens. Study as a whole: Alloantigens: one with one groove difference and one with around 9 differences versus self.

Turning to this clone: Its antigen is currently unknown.

TCRdb's copy holds only in-frame clones and misses some; the assay was immunoSEQ multiplex PCR. The sample yields about 89,000 clones, around nine tenths seen once. The CDR3 covers 16 residues. Germline loops: CDR1 MNHEY, CDR2 SVGAGI. The V and J ends lost 0 bases and 2 bases respectively, with 13 bases between them. The chain joins TRBV6-5 to TRBJ1-1; D gene uncertain. The origin of this receptor is a man aged 45 to 65 in good health and CMV-seronegative. What was sequenced was CD4+ T cells from PBMCs. Here the CDR3 DNA reads TGTGCCAGCAGTTACTCGACCAGCCCAAAAAACACTGAAGCTTTCTTT. Protein product: CASSYSTSPKNTEAFF.